This T cell receptor (beta chain) is drawn from a study of shared clonotypes between healthy human individuals. Measured with immunoSEQ multiplex PCR; TCRdb has only the in-frame clones, and not every one. The table lists roughly 2.4 million clones, roughly 95% of them singletons. Findings and limits, study-wide: Clonotype sharing across donors was expected to vary with sequencing depth.

Trimming stripped 2 bases from V and 7 bases from J, with 10 bases between. Germline V gives CDR1 SGHKS, CDR2 YYEKEE (reference sequence). CDR3 length: 13 amino acids. Note on this clone: Its target is unknown.

This clonotype was obtained from a man between 18 and 35 years old in good health. The sequenced sample was naive CD4+ T cells sorted from blood. Subset specified: CD45RA+ positively selected. J is TRBJ1-3 and V is TRBV5-5; unclear D gene. This chain's CDR3 is CASSFWLGNTIYF. The CDR3 nucleotides are TGTGCCAGCAGCTTCTGGCTAGGGAACACCATATATTTT.